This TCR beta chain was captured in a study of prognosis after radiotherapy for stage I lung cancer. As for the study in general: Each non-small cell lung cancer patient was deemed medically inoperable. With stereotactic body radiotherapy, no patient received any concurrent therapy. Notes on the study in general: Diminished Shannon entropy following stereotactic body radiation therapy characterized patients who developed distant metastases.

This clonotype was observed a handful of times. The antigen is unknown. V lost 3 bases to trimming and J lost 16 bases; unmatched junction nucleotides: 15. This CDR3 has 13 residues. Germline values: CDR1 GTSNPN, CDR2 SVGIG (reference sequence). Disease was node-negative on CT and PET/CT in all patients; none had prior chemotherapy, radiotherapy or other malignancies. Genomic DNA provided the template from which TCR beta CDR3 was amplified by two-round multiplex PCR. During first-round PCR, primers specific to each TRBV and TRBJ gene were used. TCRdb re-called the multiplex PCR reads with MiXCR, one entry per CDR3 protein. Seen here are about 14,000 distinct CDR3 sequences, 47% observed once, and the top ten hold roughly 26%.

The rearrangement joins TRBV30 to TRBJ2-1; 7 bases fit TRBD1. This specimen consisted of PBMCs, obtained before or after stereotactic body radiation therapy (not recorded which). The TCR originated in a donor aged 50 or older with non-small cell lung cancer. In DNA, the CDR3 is TGTGCCTGGAGCCACCAACCCCGGGACAGCCCCTTCTTC. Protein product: CAWSHQPRDSPFF.